The rows below give T cell receptor beta chains drawn from one sample of a study of blood T cell repertoires in COVID-19. Clones were sequenced by immunoSEQ multiplex PCR, and TCRdb holds only the in-frame ones, with some missing. The data show more than 85,000 clones, with 70% to 90% seen just once and about 4.2% held by the top ten. Specimen: peripheral blood. The receptors come from a human donor with COVID-19, enrolled during active disease. The donor label of this sample is uncertain. Both conserved end residues are trimmed from each CDR3.

>TRBV9|TRBJ1-2
ASSVAYSMDRGLWGYT
>TRBV19|TRBJ2-1
ASTGTSGGAREQF
>TRBV18|TRBJ1-5
ASSLQGRDQPQH
>TRBV11-2|TRBJ1-2
ASSFRGLYGYT
>TRBV6-6|TRBJ2-2
ASRLTNRGTGELF
>TRBV7-6|TRBJ1-2
ASSSRPFLDRVVYGYT
>TRBV2|TRBJ1-5
ASSRDSNQPQH
>TRBV6-6|TRBJ1-5
ASSSSSGNQPQH
>TRBV5-4|TRBJ2-5
ASSLSTVQETQY
>TRBV7-3|TRBJ2-2
ASSFLGGSGELF
>TRBV7-7|TRBJ2-6
ASSPDSTGANVLT
>TRBV9|TRBJ1-6
ASKSDRAINSPLH
>TRBV7-3|TRBJ2-3
ASSPSGGVRDTQY
>TRBV3-1/TRBV3-2|TRBJ1-5
ASSQGGEDNQPQH
>TRBV7-2|TRBJ1-2
ASSLGPPGQGPSYGYT
>TRBV2|TRBJ1-2
ASNEEGFYGYT
>TRBV5-6|TRBJ2-7
ASSLEGSGRGVPYEQY
>TRBV6-6|TRBJ1-2
ASSPRPTVGGYT
>TRBV3-1/TRBV3-2|TRBJ1-5
ASSQDSFYSNQPQH
>TRBV19|TRBJ2-1
ASSIGGIDYNEQF
>TRBV27|TRBJ2-1
ASSLAEGGLNNEQF
>TRBV27|TRBJ2-7
ASSLGGLYEQY
>TRBV18|TRBJ2-1
ASSPGTGVGNEQF
>TRBV6-6|TRBJ1-2
ASSYGRGSGYT
>TRBV12-3/TRBV12-4|TRBJ1-6
ASSPNNSPLH
>TRBV9|TRBJ2-3
ASSALRTDTQY
>TRBV18|TRBJ1-2
ASSPPRVDYGYT
>TRBV10-3|TRBJ2-2
AISESDASANTGELF
>TRBV7-9|TRBJ1-2
ASSRPGSGYT